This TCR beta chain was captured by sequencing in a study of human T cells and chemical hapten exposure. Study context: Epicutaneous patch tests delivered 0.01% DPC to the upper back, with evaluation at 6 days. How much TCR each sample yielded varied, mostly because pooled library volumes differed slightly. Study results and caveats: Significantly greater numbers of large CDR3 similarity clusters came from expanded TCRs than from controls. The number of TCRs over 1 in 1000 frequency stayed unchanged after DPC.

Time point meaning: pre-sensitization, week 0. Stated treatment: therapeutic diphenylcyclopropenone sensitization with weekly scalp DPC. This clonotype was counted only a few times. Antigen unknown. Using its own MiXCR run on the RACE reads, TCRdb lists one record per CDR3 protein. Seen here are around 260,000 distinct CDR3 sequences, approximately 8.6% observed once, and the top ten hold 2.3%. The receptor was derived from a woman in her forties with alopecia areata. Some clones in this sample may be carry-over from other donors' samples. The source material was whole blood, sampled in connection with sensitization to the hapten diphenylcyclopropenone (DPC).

The CDR3 DNA sequence: TGTGCCAGCAGCCGTGGACTGGGGAGCACAGATACGCAGTATTTT. Translating it yields CASSRGLGSTDTQYF. This chain connects TRBV11-2 to TRBJ2-3; TRBD2 might be the D (5 bases). This CDR3 has 15 amino acids. The V end was cut by 5 bases, the J end by 0 bases, with 12 bases between. Germline loops: CDR1 SGHAT, CDR2 FQNNGV.